This T cell receptor (beta chain) was identified in a study of blood T cell repertoires in COVID-19. Authors' processing steps: For nucleated cells, counts were estimated from reference gene primer amplification. Some clones are missing from TCRdb's copy, which holds only in-frame ones; the method was immunoSEQ multiplex PCR. The V and J calls and the clone size are those of that table, but D and trimming were determined from the DNA. The profile shows roughly 74,000 clones, over 75% of them singletons. Per the germline V gene, CDR1 is SQVTM and CDR2 is ANQGSEA. The CDR3 covers 13 residues. Trimming took 7 bases from V and 0 from J, leaving 11 bases between them.

The V call is TRBV29-1, the J call TRBJ2-3, with D possibly being TRBD2 (5 bases). The material sequenced was peripheral blood. The receptor was derived from a man aged 65 to 85 with active or convalescent COVID-19. The CDR3 is CSAERASTDTQYF. Here the CDR3 DNA reads TGCAGCGCCGAGAGGGCTAGCACAGATACGCAGTATTTT.